The present entry profiles one T cell receptor beta chain with its context. What it recognizes is unknown. The data were obtained in a study of response to subunit inactivated influenza vaccine. The germline V gene has CDR1 DFQATT and CDR2 SNEGSKA (reference sequence). The CDR3 is made up of 14 amino acids. V shed 7 bases, J shed 6 bases, and the junction held 11 bases outside the gene matches. MiXCR, applied by TCRdb to the RT-PCR reads, yields one record per CDR3 protein. The sample shows about 480,000 distinct CDR3 sequences, around 25% of them seen only once. Study findings and constraints: T cells newly recruited by each seasonal influenza vaccination are few, the authors suggested.

The clonotype comes from a man between 45 and 60 years old who received an inactivated influenza vaccine. The chain uses TRBV20-1 and TRBJ2-7; TRBD1 aligns across 11 bases. This material consisted of CD4+ T cells sorted from PBMCs, taken around 5 days after vaccination. CDR3 sequence (DNA): TGCAGTGTTTCCACCGGACAGGGGGCCGGCGAGCAGTACTTC. Protein sequence: CSVSTGQGAGEQYF.